These T cell receptor beta chains were read from a single sample in a study of cytomegalovirus exposure and HLA in healthy donors. Sequenced by immunoSEQ multiplex PCR; TCRdb stores in-frame clones only, minus some. This table holds approximately 60,000 clones, 92% found once. Source material: PBMCs. All receptors come from a woman aged 18-29 years in good health and CMV-seronegative. CDR3s include the opening cysteine and the closing phenylalanine or tryptophan. A D gene is named only where the DNA matches it firmly. A clone size is listed for some rows: how often the clone was seen (once, few, many), or a class if it is expanded.

J gene,V gene,clone size,D gene,CDR3 protein,CDR3 DNA
TRBJ1-4,TRBV7-2,NA,NA,CASSADRSEKLFF,TGTGCCAGCAGCGCGGATAGGTCTGAAAAACTGTTTTTT
TRBJ2-7,TRBV7-9,NA,TRBD2,CASSLYGGALSYEQYF,TGTGCCAGCAGCTTATACGGGGGGGCCCTCTCCTACGAGCAGTACTTC
TRBJ2-7,TRBV6-1,NA,TRBD1,CASSGGQAPSYEQYF,TGTGCCAGCAGTGGAGGACAGGCCCCCTCCTACGAGCAGTACTTC
TRBJ1-1,TRBV5-4,NA,TRBD1,CASSLARGREGEAFF,TGTGCCAGCAGCCTGGCCAGGGGGCGAGAGGGTGAAGCTTTCTTT
TRBJ2-5,TRBV2,NA,TRBD2,CASTREAVETQYF,TGTGCCAGCACCCGGGAGGCCGTTGAGACCCAGTACTTC
TRBJ1-1,TRBV27,few,NA,CASSLLAGGNTEAFF,TGTGCCAGCAGTTTATTAGCGGGCGGGAACACTGAAGCTTTCTTT
TRBJ1-5,TRBV28,NA,NA,CASSPQTGLDQPQHF,TGTGCCAGCAGTCCCCAGACAGGCCTGGATCAGCCCCAGCATTTT
TRBJ2-3,TRBV5-4,once,NA,CASSLPRDTQYF,TGTGCCAGCAGCTTACCGCGGGATACGCAGTATTTT
TRBJ2-1,TRBV6-5,once,TRBD1,CASRGQGNEQFF,TGTGCCAGCAGAGGACAGGGCAATGAGCAGTTCTTC
TRBJ2-1,TRBV7-9,NA,NA,CASSPLGGPSWNEQFF,TGTGCCAGCAGCCCCCTAGGTGGTCCCTCGTGGAATGAGCAGTTCTTC
TRBJ2-7,TRBV27,NA,TRBD1,CASSLGTGASYEQYF,TGTGCCAGCAGTTTAGGGACAGGGGCATCGTACGAGCAGTACTTC
TRBJ2-3,TRBV5-5,NA,TRBD2,CASSLWVAGDTDTQYF,TGTGCCAGCAGCTTGTGGGTAGCGGGAGATACAGATACGCAGTATTTT
TRBJ2-1,TRBV7-2,NA,NA,CASSLDRFQNNEQFF,TGTGCCAGCAGCTTAGACAGATTTCAGAACAATGAGCAGTTCTTC
TRBJ2-2,TRBV19,once,NA,CASSIGQGTGELFF,TGTGCCAGTAGTATAGGGCAGGGGACCGGGGAGCTGTTTTTT
TRBJ2-4,TRBV7-9,once,TRBD1,CASSLLMGQMSLIQYF,TGTGCCAGCAGCCTGCTTATGGGACAGATGTCCCTCATTCAGTACTTC
TRBJ1-1,TRBV5-8,NA,NA,CASSLWAGAPEAFF,TGTGCCAGCAGCTTGTGGGCAGGGGCGCCTGAAGCTTTCTTT
TRBJ2-1,TRBV7-8,NA,TRBD2,CASSSLAGGAEEQFF,TGTGCCAGCAGCTCACTAGCGGGGGGGGCGGAAGAGCAGTTCTTC
TRBJ2-3,TRBV5-1,NA,TRBD2,CASSPDPSGGYWSTDTQYF,TGCGCCAGCAGCCCCGACCCTAGCGGGGGGTACTGGAGCACAGATACGCAGTATTTT
TRBJ2-1,TRBV11-2,NA,TRBD1,CASSLGGQGISEQFF,TGTGCCAGCAGCTTAGGGGGACAGGGGATCAGTGAGCAGTTCTTC
TRBJ2-3,TRBV29-1,NA,TRBD2,CSATKITSGDITDTQYF,TGCAGCGCCACCAAAATCACTAGCGGGGACATCACAGATACGCAGTATTTT
TRBJ2-1,TRBV29-1,NA,TRBD2,CSVSFGTSGIRDEQFF,TGCAGCGTAAGCTTCGGGACTAGCGGGATTCGAGATGAGCAGTTCTTC
TRBJ2-2,TRBV15,NA,NA,CATSRDSVQVKDTGELFF,TGTGCCACCAGCAGAGATTCGGTACAGGTGAAGGACACCGGGGAGCTGTTTTTT
TRBJ2-1,TRBV5-8,NA,TRBD2,CASSLDREGEQFF,TGTGCCAGCAGCTTGGACCGGGAGGGTGAGCAGTTCTTC
TRBJ1-1,TRBV7-3,NA,NA,CASSLTAGTEAFF,TGTGCCAGCAGCTTAACGGCAGGGACTGAAGCTTTCTTT
TRBJ2-6,TRBV7-6,NA,TRBD1,CASSLASRPQGTNSGANVLTF,TGTGCCAGCAGCTTAGCGTCTCGGCCACAGGGGACCAACTCTGGGGCCAACGTCCTGACTTTC
TRBJ1-5,TRBV11-2,NA,NA,CASSLGENQPQHF,TGTGCCAGCAGCTTAGGAGAGAATCAGCCCCAGCATTTT
TRBJ2-5,TRBV7-3,NA,TRBD2,CASSPGLENQETQYF,TGTGCCAGCAGCCCGGGACTAGAGAACCAAGAGACCCAGTACTTC
TRBJ1-5,TRBV7-9,NA,NA,CASTRVQELNQPQHF,TGTGCCAGCACGCGAGTACAGGAACTCAATCAGCCCCAGCATTTT
TRBJ1-2,TRBV4-2,NA,NA,CASSQEGLYGYTF,TGTGCCAGCAGCCAAGAAGGACTTTATGGCTACACCTTC
TRBJ1-2,TRBV27,NA,NA,CASSFTGSHDGYTF,TGTGCCAGCAGTTTCACAGGGTCTCATGATGGCTACACCTTC
TRBJ1-2,TRBV6-1,NA,TRBD1,CASMDRGLNYGYTF,TGTGCCAGCATGGACAGGGGGCTTAACTATGGCTACACCTTC
TRBJ2-2,TRBV7-9,NA,TRBD2,CASSASGGGHTGELFF,TGTGCCAGCAGTGCTAGCGGGGGGGGCCACACCGGGGAGCTGTTTTTT
TRBJ2-1,TRBV6-1,NA,TRBD2,CASSEKGTRLNEQFF,TGTGCCAGCAGTGAAAAGGGGACTAGACTCAATGAGCAGTTCTTC
TRBJ2-7,TRBV29-1,NA,TRBD2,CSVSPGSGDSYEQYF,TGCAGCGTTTCACCGGGTAGCGGGGACTCCTACGAGCAGTACTTC
TRBJ2-1,TRBV7-8,NA,TRBD2,CASSPRFGTITYNEQFF,TGTGCCAGCAGCCCCCGGTTCGGGACTATAACCTACAATGAGCAGTTCTTC
TRBJ2-5,TRBV5-1,NA,NA,CASSFSGQETQYF,TGCGCCAGCAGCTTTAGCGGCCAAGAGACCCAGTACTTC
TRBJ2-4,TRBV6-8,once,TRBD2,CASLQRGRAKNIQYF,TGTGCCAGCCTCCAGCGGGGGAGAGCCAAAAACATTCAGTACTTC
TRBJ1-2,TRBV10-2,once,NA,CASGAGWSLSYTF,TGCGCCAGCGGCGCCGGGTGGTCGCTAAGCTACACCTTC
TRBJ2-5,TRBV4-2,NA,TRBD2,CASSQDRLAGGPHQETQYF,TGTGCCAGCAGCCAAGATCGACTAGCGGGGGGCCCCCACCAAGAGACCCAGTACTTC
TRBJ1-5,TRBV6-5,NA,NA,CASSYRAGWSNQPQHF,TGTGCCAGCAGTTACCGAGCAGGGTGGAGCAATCAGCCCCAGCATTTT
TRBJ1-1,TRBV5-6,NA,NA,CASSIQNTEAFF,TGTGCCAGCAGCATTCAAAACACTGAAGCTTTCTTT
TRBJ1-1,TRBV30,NA,NA,CAWSGGETEAFF,TGTGCCTGGAGCGGAGGTGAAACTGAAGCTTTCTTT
TRBJ2-1,TRBV6-5,NA,NA,CASSYSWPGDEQFF,TGTGCCAGCAGTTACTCTTGGCCCGGGGATGAGCAGTTCTTC
TRBJ1-3,TRBV10-3,NA,NA,CAISESLQGRNTIYF,TGTGCCATCAGTGAGTCGCTGCAGGGGAGAAACACCATATATTTT
TRBJ2-7,TRBV29-1,NA,NA,CSVRQVDSYEQYF,TGCAGCGTTCGACAGGTAGACTCCTACGAGCAGTACTTC
TRBJ2-7,TRBV27,NA,TRBD1,CASRRTGSPSYEQYF,TGTGCCAGCAGGCGGACAGGCTCCCCTTCCTACGAGCAGTACTTC
TRBJ2-2,TRBV25-1,many,NA,CASSDLGTDTGELFF,TGTGCCAGCAGTGATTTAGGCACAGACACCGGGGAGCTGTTTTTT
TRBJ2-7,TRBV30,NA,TRBD2,CACKTSGTEQYF,TGTGCCTGCAAGACTAGCGGGACAGAGCAGTACTTC
TRBJ2-6,TRBV15,NA,NA,CATSRTGHSGANVLTF,TGTGCCACCAGCAGGACAGGACACTCTGGGGCCAACGTCCTGACTTTC
TRBJ2-7,TRBV9,NA,NA,CASSAGGVPLPGEQYF,TGTGCCAGCAGCGCGGGCGGGGTGCCTCTCCCAGGCGAGCAGTACTTC
TRBJ1-2,TRBV19,NA,NA,CASSRSVDRIYGYTF,TGTGCCAGTAGTAGGTCTGTGGACAGAATATATGGCTACACCTTC
TRBJ1-6,TRBV7-7,NA,NA,CASSSRGAVNSYNSPLHF,TGTGCTAGCAGCTCCCGCGGGGCAGTCAATTCCTATAATTCACCCCTCCACTTT
TRBJ1-3,TRBV27,NA,TRBD1,CASGNRLPGQASGNTIYF,TGTGCCAGCGGCAACCGCCTTCCGGGACAGGCATCCGGAAACACCATATATTTT
TRBJ2-3,TRBV27,NA,TRBD2,CASSLGLGGGTDTQYF,TGTGCCAGCAGTTTAGGGCTGGGCGGGGGGACAGATACGCAGTATTTT
TRBJ2-3,TRBV5-1,NA,TRBD2,CASSLGGSGRDTQYF,TGCGCCAGCAGCTTAGGCGGGAGTGGAAGAGATACGCAGTATTTT
TRBJ2-2,TRBV18,NA,NA,CASSPRTPLNTGELFF,TGTGCCAGCTCACCACGTACTCCTTTGAACACCGGGGAGCTGTTTTTT
TRBJ2-2,TRBV12-5,once,NA,CASTQAVFGELFF,TGTGCTAGTACACAAGCGGTATTCGGGGAGCTGTTTTTT